Reported below is one TCR beta chain. TCR beta chains were sequenced at survey level with immunoSEQ. Data came from immunoSEQ multiplex PCR; TCRdb stores just in-frame clones and leaves some out. Among under 55,000 clones listed, 85% to 95% were seen once. V was shortened by 0 bases and J by 4 bases, with 10 bases between the two germline ends. Germline lookup yields CDR1 SGDLS and CDR2 YYNGEE. The CDR3 covers 14 residues. The rearrangement joins TRBV9 to TRBJ1-2; unclear D gene. The receptor's source is a man in his forties or fifties with rheumatoid arthritis. Sequencing input: PBMCs. Written as DNA, the CDR3 is TGTGCCAGCAGCGTAGGTGGGCTAGGCTATGGCTACACCTTC. Its translation: CASSVGGLGYGYTF.